These 18 T cell receptor beta chains originate from one sample sequenced in a study of shared clonotypes between healthy human individuals. Only in-frame clones appear in the TCRdb table, and some are missing; sequencing was by immunoSEQ multiplex PCR. Seen here are under 1,100,000 clones, approximately 78% observed once, and the top ten hold around 0.61%. Specimen: memory CD4+ T cells from PBMCs. Subset meaning: CD45RA-negative fraction. These receptors originate from a man between 18 and 29 years old in good health. Some clones in this sample may be carry-over from other donors' samples.

The V call is TRBV5-1, the J call TRBJ2-2, with D unresolved. The CDR3 is 16 residues long. Trimming stripped 2 bases from V and 0 bases from J, with 11 bases between. Per the germline V gene, CDR1 is SGHRS and CDR2 is YFSETQ. The CDR3 sequence is CASSFGHTSNTGELFF. The CDR3, as DNA: TGCGCCAGCAGCTTCGGGCACACCTCGAACACCGGGGAGCTGTTTTTT.

The gene calls are TRBV7-8 and TRBJ2-7; D not certain. The CDR3 has 13 residues. The V gene's germline CDR1 is SGHVS and CDR2 FQNEAQ. Trimming took off 1 base at V and 5 bases at J, with 9 bases between the two ends. CDR3 region: CASSLGSGHEQYF. The CDR3 DNA sequence: TGTGCCAGCAGCTTAGGCTCCGGGCACGAGCAGTACTTC.

This sequence joins TRBV5-1 and TRBJ2-1; TRBD2 matches 10 bases. V lost 6 bases, J lost 5 bases, and 11 bases stayed unmatched. This CDR3 is 16 amino acids long. Per germline, CDR1 SGHRS and CDR2 YFSETQ. CDR3 DNA sequence: TGCGCCAGCACCCAAACCCGAACTAGCGGGGACAATGAGCAGTTCTTC. The encoded protein is CASTQTRTSGDNEQFF.

The chain recombines TRBV6-5 with TRBJ2-3; possible D gene TRBD2, 6 bases. The germline gives CDR1 MNHEY, CDR2 SVGAGI. CDR3 length: 14 residues. Deletions cut 6 bases from V and 7 bases from J, with 17 bases between. The CDR3 DNA is TGTGCCAGCAGCCCCGGGACTGCTGCTTATACGCAGTATTTT. Translation: CASSPGTAAYTQYF.

This clone was seen a few times. The chain is built from TRBV6-4 and TRBJ1-2; D gene ambiguous. CDR1 is MRHNA and CDR2 is SNTAGT in the germline V gene. V dropped 2 bases and J dropped 12 bases, with 13 bases sitting between them. The CDR3 spans 12 residues. CDR3 coding DNA: TGTGCCAGCAGTGACGGGCAGCAAAAACACACCTTC. This translates into CASSDGQQKHTF.

This chain joins TRBV19 and TRBJ2-4; 10 bases map to TRBD1. With 6 bases clipped from V and 10 bases from J, the junction kept 12 bases outside the gene matches. This CDR3 comprises 15 residues. CDR1 and CDR2 (germline): LNHDA, SQIVND (reference sequence). For the CDR3, the DNA is TGTGCCAGTAGCCGGGCGGGACAGGGGAATGGTATTCAGTACTTC. It specifies CASSRAGQGNGIQYF.

The V call is TRBV11-2, the J call TRBJ1-2; perhaps TRBD1 as D (6 bases). The CDR3 has 15 residues. Between the trimmed V and J ends, which lost 2 bases and 8 bases, there was a span of 18 bases. Germline CDR1 and CDR2: SGHAT and FQNNGV. The CDR3: CASSLSFGPGEGYTF. The CDR3 DNA is TGTGCCAGCAGCTTATCCTTTGGCCCAGGGGAGGGCTACACCTTC.

The chain combines TRBV7-9 with TRBJ2-3; 14 bases align to TRBD2. Germline V gene lookup returns CDR1 SEHNR and CDR2 FQNEAQ (reference sequence). V shed 5 bases, J shed 4 bases, and the junction held 5 bases outside the gene matches. The CDR3 consists of 16 residues. The CDR3: CASSQGLAGESDTQYF. As DNA, the CDR3 is TGTGCCAGCAGCCAGGGACTAGCGGGAGAGTCAGATACGCAGTATTTT.

The chain combines TRBV18 with TRBJ2-7, with a tentative D call TRBD2 (6 bases). Trimming removed 0 bases from V and 6 bases from J, with 21 bases in between. CDR1 and CDR2 (germline): KGHSH, LQKENI. This CDR3 region has 17 residues. CDR3 residues: CASSPPMAGTSHVEQYF. CDR3 nucleotides: TGTGCCAGCTCACCACCGATGGCGGGAACTTCCCACGTCGAGCAGTACTTC.

The chain carries TRBV28 and TRBJ1-2, with 12 positions matching TRBD1. Germline loops: CDR1 MDHEN, CDR2 SYDVKM. V was pared by 6 bases and J by 4 bases, with 9 bases of the junction left unmatched. This CDR3 contains 16 residues. The DNA of the CDR3 is TGTGCCAGCAGCCCTAGGGACAGGGGGCGAAGCTATGGCTACACCTTC. It codes for CASSPRDRGRSYGYTF.

The genes are TRBV28 and TRBJ2-3; D is unresolved. The length of the CDR3 is 15 residues. Trimming took off 2 bases at V and 4 bases at J, with 13 bases between the two ends. Germline values: CDR1 MDHEN, CDR2 SYDVKM. CDR3: CASSLRGDLADTQYF. CDR3 DNA: TGTGCCAGCAGTTTACGTGGGGATCTTGCAGATACGCAGTATTTT.

This clone turned up a few times. The chain has TRBV19 and TRBJ1-1; D gene ambiguous. The V gene lost 3 bases and the J gene lost 0 bases, with 5 bases spanning the gap. In germline, CDR1 is LNHDA, CDR2 SQIVND (reference sequence). The CDR3 is made up of 13 amino acids. The CDR3 bases are TGTGCCAGTAGTATTGCCCTGAACACTGAAGCTTTCTTT. Encoded protein: CASSIALNTEAFF.

V and J are TRBV5-1 and TRBJ2-7; 8 bases agree with TRBD1. The length of the CDR3 is 15 residues. The J segment lost 0 bases and the V segment lost 3 bases, leaving 5 bases of the junction unmatched. Germline values: CDR1 SGHRS, CDR2 YFSETQ. CDR3 nucleotide sequence: TGCGCCAGCAGCTGGACAGGGTCCCTCTCCTACGAGCAGTACTTC. This encodes CASSWTGSLSYEQYF.

This clone was counted only a few times. V and J are TRBV19 and TRBJ1-4; 12 bases map to TRBD1. The CDR3 is 17 amino acids. Germline CDR1 is LNHDA and CDR2 is SQIVND (reference sequence). J gave up 5 bases and V 8 bases, and 12 bases lay outside the gene matches. Written as DNA, the CDR3 is TGTGCCAGTCACTCCCGGGACAGGGGGCCGATAAATGAAAAACTGTTTTTT. Residues: CASHSRDRGPINEKLFF.

V is TRBV2 and J is TRBJ1-2; no clear D. V was clipped by 5 bases and J by 4 bases, with 8 bases between them. Germline CDR1 reads SNHLY; CDR2 reads FYNNEI. The CDR3 extends over 12 amino acids. DNA for the CDR3: TGTGCCAGCAGTACGAGAGCCTATGGCTACACCTTC. Translated, it gives CASSTRAYGYTF.

The V and J genes are TRBV6-1 and TRBJ2-7; the D call may be TRBD1 or TRBD2 (5 bases each). V lost 2 bases to trimming and J lost 7 bases, with 15 bases between them. The CDR3 runs 14 residues. Germline CDR1 reads MNHNS; CDR2 reads SASEGT. The CDR3 loop is CASSELFDEGEQYF. The CDR3 nucleotides read TGTGCCAGCAGTGAACTCTTCGATGAGGGGGAGCAGTACTTC.

The chain joins TRBV4-3 to TRBJ2-5; 11 bases line up with TRBD2. Germline values: CDR1 LGHNA, CDR2 YSLEER. With 2 bases clipped from V and 3 bases from J, the junction kept 8 bases outside the gene matches. The CDR3 totals 17 residues. DNA of the CDR3: TGCGCCAGCAGCCAATATCTAGCGGGAGGACCAAAAGAGACCCAGTACTTC. It codes for CASSQYLAGGPKETQYF.

The chain links TRBV6-1 to TRBJ1-4; no firm D call. Germline V gene lookup returns CDR1 MNHNS and CDR2 SASEGT. The CDR3 is 16 amino acids. V was pared by 0 bases and J by 1 base, with 9 bases between. CDR3 amino acids: CASSEALTKTNEKLFF. The CDR3 bases are TGTGCCAGCAGTGAAGCCCTGACAAAAACTAATGAAAAACTGTTTTTT.